The sequence of this T cell receptor (beta chain) was determined in a study of low-dose radiotherapy and immunotherapy resistance in tumors. Study-wide context: Cohort 1 got 0.5 Gy per fraction every 2 weeks, 6.5 Gy in total. Cyclophosphamide infusions of 200 mg/m2 came every two weeks, one day before radiation-immunotherapy. Oral administration of aspirin 300 mg daily occurred for four cycles, commencing at cycle 1 day 1.

This CDR3 comprises 16 residues. The V end lost 1 base, the J end lost 0 bases, and 13 bases lay between the germline ends. CDR1 GTSNPN and CDR2 SVGIG come from the germline V gene (reference sequence). Alpha and beta chains were covered, as first-strand cDNA relied on TRAV- and TRBV-specific primers. Amplification, which lasted 20 to 25 PCR cycles, used a constant-region primer and V-primer adapter to amplify TCRs. Isolated mRNA underwent amplification via in vitro transcription. TCRdb fed the reads into MiXCR, producing one record per CDR3 protein. Here the sample spans roughly 100,000 distinct CDR3 sequences, less than 25% being singletons. Time point meaning: after trial treatment. The treatment is: LDRT plus nivolumab, ipilimumab, low-dose cyclophosphamide and aspirin (RACIN trial).

The source was PBMCs, collected after low-dose radiotherapy plus immunotherapy. The genes are TRBV30 and TRBJ1-5; D gene unclear. The TCR comes from a female donor with ovarian cancer. CDR3 in amino acids: CAWSEPKPNSNQPQHF. CDR3 sequence (DNA): TGTGCCTGGAGTGAGCCCAAACCGAATAGCAATCAGCCCCAGCATTTT. Supplemented by reference TRBV30 and TRBJ1-5, the full variable domain reads SQTIHQWPATLVQPVGSPLSLECTVEGTSNPNLYWYRQAAGRGLQLLFYSVGIGQISSEVPQNLSASRPQDRQFILSSKKLLLSDSGFYLCAWSEPKPNSNQPQHFGDGTRLSIL.